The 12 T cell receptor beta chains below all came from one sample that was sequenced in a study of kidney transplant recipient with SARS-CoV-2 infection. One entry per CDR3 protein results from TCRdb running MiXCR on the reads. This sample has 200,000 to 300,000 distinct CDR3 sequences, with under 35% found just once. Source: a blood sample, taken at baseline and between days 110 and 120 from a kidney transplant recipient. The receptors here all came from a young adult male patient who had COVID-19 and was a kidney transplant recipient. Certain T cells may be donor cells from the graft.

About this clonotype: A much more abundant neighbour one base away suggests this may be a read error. The CDR3 sequence: CASSQDPKHERYF. The CDR3 DNA is TGTGCCAGCAGCCAAGATCCGAAACACGAGCGGTACTTC. The chain has TRBV3-2 and TRBJ2-4. TRBV3-2 corresponds to a pseudogene. This CDR3 is 13 amino acids long.

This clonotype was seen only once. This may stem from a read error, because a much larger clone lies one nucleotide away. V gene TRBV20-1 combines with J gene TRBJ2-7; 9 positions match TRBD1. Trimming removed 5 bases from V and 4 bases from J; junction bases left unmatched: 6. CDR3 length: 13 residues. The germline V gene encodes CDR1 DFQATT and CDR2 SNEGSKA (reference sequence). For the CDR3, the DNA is TGCAGTGCTGAGGACAGGGGTCCATACGAGCAGTACTTC. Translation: CSAEDRGPYEQYF.

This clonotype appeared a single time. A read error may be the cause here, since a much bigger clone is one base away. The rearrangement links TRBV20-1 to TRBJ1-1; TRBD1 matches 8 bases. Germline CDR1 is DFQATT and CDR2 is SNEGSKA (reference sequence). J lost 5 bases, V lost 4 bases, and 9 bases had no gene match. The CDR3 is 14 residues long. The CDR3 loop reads CSATPFGTGTEAFF. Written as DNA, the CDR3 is TGCAGTGCTACTCCCTTCGGGACAGGAACTGAAGCTTTCTTT.

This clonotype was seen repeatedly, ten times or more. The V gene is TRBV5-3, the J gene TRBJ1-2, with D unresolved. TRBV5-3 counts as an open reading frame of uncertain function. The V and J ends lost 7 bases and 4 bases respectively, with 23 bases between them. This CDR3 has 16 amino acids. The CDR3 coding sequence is TGTGCCAGAGCCCCGTCAGTGGTGAGAAAGACCTATGGCTACACCTTC. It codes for CARAPSVVRKTYGYTF.

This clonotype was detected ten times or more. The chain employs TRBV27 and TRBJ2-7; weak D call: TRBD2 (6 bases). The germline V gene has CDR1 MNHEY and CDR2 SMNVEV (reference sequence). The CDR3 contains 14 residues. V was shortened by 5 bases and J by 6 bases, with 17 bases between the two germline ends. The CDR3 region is CASSRTQEGGEQYF. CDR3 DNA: TGTGCCAGCAGTAGAACGCAGGAGGGCGGCGAGCAGTACTTC.

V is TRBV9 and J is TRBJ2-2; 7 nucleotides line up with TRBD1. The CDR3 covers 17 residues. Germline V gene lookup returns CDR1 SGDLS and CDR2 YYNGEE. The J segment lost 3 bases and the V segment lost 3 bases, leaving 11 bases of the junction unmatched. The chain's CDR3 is CASSASRERGHTGELFF. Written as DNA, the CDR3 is TGTGCCAGCAGCGCCTCAAGAGAGAGGGGGCACACCGGGGAGCTGTTTTTT.

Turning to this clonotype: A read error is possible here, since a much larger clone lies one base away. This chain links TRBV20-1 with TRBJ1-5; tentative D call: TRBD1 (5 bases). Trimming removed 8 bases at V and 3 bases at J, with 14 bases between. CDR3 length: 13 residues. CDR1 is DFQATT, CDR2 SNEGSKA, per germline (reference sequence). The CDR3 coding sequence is TGCAGTACTGGGGGACGGCCCAATCAGCCCCAGCATTTT. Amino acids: CSTGGRPNQPQHF.

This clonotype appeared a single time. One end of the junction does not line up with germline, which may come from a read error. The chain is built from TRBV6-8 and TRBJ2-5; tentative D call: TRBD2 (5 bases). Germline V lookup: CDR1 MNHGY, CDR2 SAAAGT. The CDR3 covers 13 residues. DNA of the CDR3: TGTGCCAGCAGTTACACGCTTAGGGAGATCCAGTACTTC. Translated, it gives CASSYTLREIQYF.

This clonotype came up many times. The CDR3: CASRYGMNTEAFF. CDR3 DNA sequence: TGTGCCAGCAGGTATGGGATGAACACTGAAGCTTTCTTT. The chain recombines TRBV25-1 with TRBJ1-1; no clear D gene. This CDR3 comprises 13 residues. Deletions cut 6 bases from V and 0 bases from J, with 8 bases between. CDR1 is MGHDK and CDR2 is SYGVNS in the germline V gene.

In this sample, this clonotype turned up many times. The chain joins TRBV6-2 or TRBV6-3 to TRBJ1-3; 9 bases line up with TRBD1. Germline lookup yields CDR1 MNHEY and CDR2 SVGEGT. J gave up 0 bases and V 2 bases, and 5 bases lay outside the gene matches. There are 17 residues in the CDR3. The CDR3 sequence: CASSYRRTGVSGNTIYF. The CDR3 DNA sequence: TGTGCCAGCAGTTACCGAAGGACAGGGGTCTCTGGAAACACCATATATTTT.

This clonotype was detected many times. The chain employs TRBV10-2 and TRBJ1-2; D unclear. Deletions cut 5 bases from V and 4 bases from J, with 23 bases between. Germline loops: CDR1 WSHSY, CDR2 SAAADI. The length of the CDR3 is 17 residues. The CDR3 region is CASSLRPTSRKTYGYTF. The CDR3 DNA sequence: TGCGCCAGCAGTCTGCGACCCACTTCTAGAAAGACCTATGGCTACACCTTC.

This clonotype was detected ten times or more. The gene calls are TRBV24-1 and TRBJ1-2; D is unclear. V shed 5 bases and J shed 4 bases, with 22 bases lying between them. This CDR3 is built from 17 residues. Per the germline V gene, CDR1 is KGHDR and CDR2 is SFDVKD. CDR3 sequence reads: CATSGWYSTRKTYGYTF. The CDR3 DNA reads TGTGCCACCAGTGGATGGTATAGTACCAGAAAGACCTATGGCTACACCTTC.